This T cell receptor beta chain was observed in a study of shared clonotypes between healthy human individuals. Remarks on this clone: What it recognizes is unknown.

Study-level results: Apart from blood, nothing was sampled; tissue repertoires likely differ.

Researchers divided each subset's genomic DNA evenly across several immunoSEQ plates. In the authors' workflow: For the immunoSEQ data, sequences were junction-only without quality scores, so filtering differed. TCRdb keeps only in-frame clones here, not all; method: immunoSEQ multiplex PCR. The DNA was the basis for D and trimming; V, J and clone size are from that table. In the table there are about 2.1 million clones, approximately 92% of which are singletons. Terminally differentiated effector memory CD45RA+ cells were excluded from the naive CD8 cells, which were CD45RO-negative and positively selected for CCR7. The receptor's source is a man aged 18 to 30 in good health. Some clones in this sample may be carry-over from other donors' samples. The specimen was naive CD8+ T cells from PBMCs.

For the CDR3, the DNA is TGTGCCAGCAGCTTAGGGGGTCGTGGGGCAGATACGCAGTATTTT. Translating it yields CASSLGGRGADTQYF. V and J are TRBV7-9 and TRBJ2-3; no clear D. In germline, CDR1 is SEHNR, CDR2 FQNEAQ (reference sequence). The CDR3 is 15 residues long. V lost 1 base, J lost 4 bases, and 12 bases lay in between.